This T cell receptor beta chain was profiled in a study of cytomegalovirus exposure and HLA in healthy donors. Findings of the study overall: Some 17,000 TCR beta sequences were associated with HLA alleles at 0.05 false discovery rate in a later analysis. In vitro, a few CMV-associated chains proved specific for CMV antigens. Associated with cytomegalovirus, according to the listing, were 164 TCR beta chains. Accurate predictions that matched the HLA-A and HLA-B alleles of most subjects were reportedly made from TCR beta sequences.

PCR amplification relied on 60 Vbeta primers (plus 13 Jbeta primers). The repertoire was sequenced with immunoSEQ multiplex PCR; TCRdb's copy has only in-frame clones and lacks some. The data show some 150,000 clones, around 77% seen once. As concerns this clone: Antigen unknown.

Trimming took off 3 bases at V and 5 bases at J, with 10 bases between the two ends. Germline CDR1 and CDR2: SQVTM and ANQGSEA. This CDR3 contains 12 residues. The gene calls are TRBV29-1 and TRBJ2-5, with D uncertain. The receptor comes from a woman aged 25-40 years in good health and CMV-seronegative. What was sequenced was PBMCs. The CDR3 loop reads CSVDLKRETQYF. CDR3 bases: TGCAGCGTTGATCTAAAGAGGGAGACCCAGTACTTC. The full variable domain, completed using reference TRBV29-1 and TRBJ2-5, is SAVISQKPSRDICQRGTSLTIQCQVDSQVTMMFWYRQQPGQSLTLIATANQGSEATYESGFVIDKFPISRPNLTFSTLTVSNMSPEDSSIYLCSVDLKRETQYFGPGTRLLVL.